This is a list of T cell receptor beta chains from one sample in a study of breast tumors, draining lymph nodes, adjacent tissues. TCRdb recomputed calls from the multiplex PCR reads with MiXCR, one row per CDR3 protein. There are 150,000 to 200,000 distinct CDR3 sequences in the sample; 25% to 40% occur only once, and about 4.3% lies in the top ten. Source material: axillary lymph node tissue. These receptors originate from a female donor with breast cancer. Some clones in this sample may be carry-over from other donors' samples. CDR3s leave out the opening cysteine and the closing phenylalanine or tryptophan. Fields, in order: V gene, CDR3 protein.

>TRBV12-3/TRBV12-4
ASSPGTGGNTIY
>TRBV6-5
ASSQDRGPYNEQF
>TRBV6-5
ASSHSVADPPYEQF
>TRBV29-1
SVVYYLGEGYSYNEQF
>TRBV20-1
SAPGQVWDNEQF
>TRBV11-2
ASNSGLAGGYYEQF
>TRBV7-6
ASSPKYRGANEKLF
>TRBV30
AWSSPRESPQH
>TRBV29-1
SVGSIAGGASTDTQY
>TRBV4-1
ASSQAPFRGENSGNTIY
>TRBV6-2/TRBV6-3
ASGPRRDQPQH
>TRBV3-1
ASSPGQPSAQY
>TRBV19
ASAPAWRGGDTQY
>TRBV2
ASRRVTGELF
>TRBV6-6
ASNNAGNTIY
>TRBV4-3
ASSQDLSPGDTQY
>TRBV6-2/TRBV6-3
ASSSLVVERETQY
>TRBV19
ASSPYRMIAGTTDTQY
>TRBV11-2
ASSSGGDQETQY
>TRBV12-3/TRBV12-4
ASSPQGIRGGQEY
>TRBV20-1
SARDNRREQF
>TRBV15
ATSRDLGQPYGYT
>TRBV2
ASNRGSGADTQY
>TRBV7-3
ASTQRGPALAGGPLDEQY
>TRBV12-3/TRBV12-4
ASSFGGPGYEQY
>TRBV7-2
ASSFGGSRDYEQY
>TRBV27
ASSLRLADDTQY
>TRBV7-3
ASSSRTGMTYNEQF
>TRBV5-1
ASSWGGGPGETQY
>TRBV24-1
ATSDFGQGAGDEQF
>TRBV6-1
ASSLAGWGETQY
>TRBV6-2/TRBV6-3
ASTFGGSNQPQH
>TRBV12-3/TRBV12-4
ASSFSGELF
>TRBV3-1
ASSQSAPPYEQY
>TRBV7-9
ASSRRATSTDTQY
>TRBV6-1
ASSPRPGQSADTQY
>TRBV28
ASCVQGDSIRSTGELF
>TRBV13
ASSLGTVNTEAS
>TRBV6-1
ASSDLTITANEQF
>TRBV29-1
SVNFRTSGLREQF
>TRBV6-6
ASRPLGGMGTQY
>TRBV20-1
SARDSSGRYSYEQY
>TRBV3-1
ASSRSQGYGYT
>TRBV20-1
SATEGLNEQY
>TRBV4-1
ASSQGRGEKLF
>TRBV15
ATSRDRRGNT
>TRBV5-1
ASSLVGTTYEQY
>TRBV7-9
ASRSGTGGSPLH
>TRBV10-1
APTGQDSNQPQH
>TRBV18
ASSTALNNEQF